Listed below are T cell receptor beta chains from one sample, sequenced in a study of PD-1 blockade in classical Hodgkin lymphoma. The protocol was immunoSEQ multiplex PCR, while the TCRdb copy is restricted to in-frame clones and leaves out a portion. This sample yields some 18,000 clones, of which approximately 73% are seen a single time; 20% to 25% belongs to the top ten. Specimen: peripheral blood mononuclear cells (PBMCs), collected before the fourth cycle of nivolumab. The receptors were gathered from a human donor with classical Hodgkin lymphoma. CDR3s include the opening cysteine and the closing phenylalanine or tryptophan. A D gene is named only where the DNA matches it firmly. For some rows the clone size is stated as once, few or many, or as a class when expanded; others skip it.

V gene	J gene	D gene	clone size	CDR3 DNA	CDR3 protein
TRBV7-8	TRBJ1-2	.	.	TGTGCCAGCAGTCGTAACAGGGTAGACTATGGCTACACCTTC	CASSRNRVDYGYTF
TRBV19	TRBJ1-6	TRBD1	.	TGTGCCAGTAGTGGATTGGGACAGGCCATAGGATCACCCCTCCACTTT	CASSGLGQAIGSPLHF
TRBV19	TRBJ1-3	TRBD1	.	TGTGCCAGTGGACAGGGGGACTTCAGAAACACCATATATTTT	CASGQGDFRNTIYF
TRBV18	TRBJ1-1	TRBD1	.	TGTGCCAGCTCACCTGGACAGGGCACTGAAGCTTTCTTT	CASSPGQGTEAFF
TRBV6-5	TRBJ1-1	.	.	TGTGCCAGCAGTTACCTCGCCTCCCCGAGAGCTTTCTTT	CASSYLASPRAFF
TRBV29-1	TRBJ2-3	.	.	TGCAGCGGGCGGAGGGGGAGCACAGATACGCAGTATTTT	CSGRRGSTDTQYF
TRBV28	TRBJ1-2	TRBD1	.	TGTGCCAGCAGTACCCCGACAGGGAGCTACTATGGCTACACCTTC	CASSTPTGSYYGYTF
TRBV27	TRBJ2-1	.	.	TGTGCCAGCAGTTTGCCCGGGACATCCTATTTCTTC	CASSLPGTSYFF
TRBV10-3	TRBJ2-7	TRBD2	.	TGTGCCATCCGACTGGGGGGGGAGTCCTACGAGCAGTACTTC	CAIRLGGESYEQYF
TRBV7-3	TRBJ2-1	TRBD2	.	TGTGCCAGCATCCCATCTAGCGGGAGGAGGAATGAGCAGTTCTTC	CASIPSSGRRNEQFF
TRBV2	TRBJ1-1	TRBD1	.	TGTGCCAGCAGCAAAGACAGGGGGCAGGCGGAAGCTTTCTTT	CASSKDRGQAEAFF
TRBV7-9	TRBJ2-2	.	.	TGTGCCAGCATTTGGACCCGCGGCACCGGGGAGCTGTTTTTT	CASIWTRGTGELFF
TRBV4-2	TRBJ1-2	TRBD1	.	TGTGCCAGCAGCGAGGACAGGGGGCTTGGCTACACCTTC	CASSEDRGLGYTF
TRBV30	TRBJ2-1	TRBD2	few	TGTGCCTGGAGTGAAGCGGGAGGGCTCCGTGATGAGCAGTTCTTC	CAWSEAGGLRDEQFF
TRBV6-1	TRBJ1-6	.	.	TGTGCCAGCAGTGAACGACCGACAGCCCATAATTCACCCCTCCACTTT	CASSERPTAHNSPLHF
TRBV9	TRBJ2-1	TRBD2	once	TGTGCCAGCAGCGTAGAAGGTAGCGGGTACAATGAGCAGTTCTTC	CASSVEGSGYNEQFF
TRBV5-1	TRBJ1-2	.	.	TGCGCCAGCAGCTTGGGGAGCGGCGGCTACACCTTC	CASSLGSGGYTF
TRBV19	TRBJ1-2	TRBD1	.	TGTGCCAGTAGTATTCTTCAGGGGGGTGGCTACACCTTC	CASSILQGGGYTF
TRBV5-1	TRBJ2-6	.	.	TGCGCCAGCAGCTATCCCAGGGGAGTAGGTGGGGCCAACGTCCTGACTTTC	CASSYPRGVGGANVLTF
TRBV6-1	TRBJ1-3	.	.	TGTGCCAGCACCGAAGGTCCTTCTGGAAACACCATATATTTT	CASTEGPSGNTIYF
TRBV30	TRBJ1-2	.	.	TGTGCCTGGAGTGTAGGGGACATCCCCTATGGCTACACCTTC	CAWSVGDIPYGYTF
TRBV7-2	TRBJ2-5	.	.	TGTGCCAGCAGCTGGCGGGAGACCCAGTACTTC	CASSWRETQYF
TRBV28	TRBJ1-2	.	.	TGTGCCAGCAGTTCTGGGGCTCGTGGCTACACCTTC	CASSSGARGYTF
TRBV6-5	TRBJ1-6	.	few	TGTGCCAGCAGTACAGGGCCGCAAAATTCACCCCTCCACTTT	CASSTGPQNSPLHF
TRBV19	TRBJ2-3	.	.	TGTGCCAGTAGTTTCATAGGGTCGACAGATACGCAGTATTTT	CASSFIGSTDTQYF
TRBV18	TRBJ1-6	.	.	TGTGCCAGCTCACCACTTTCCGAGATTTCCCTCCACTTT	CASSPLSEISLHF
TRBV7-6	TRBJ1-1	.	medium-sized	TGTGCCAGCAGCGCTAACACTGAAGCTTTCTTT	CASSANTEAFF
TRBV4-3	TRBJ1-5	TRBD1	.	TGCGCCAGCAGCCAAGATGGGACAGGGACTCAGCCCCAGCATTTT	CASSQDGTGTQPQHF
TRBV19	TRBJ2-2	.	once	TGTGCCAGTAGTTTTTTAAGCGGGGAGCTGTTTTTT	CASSFLSGELFF
TRBV19	TRBJ1-5	.	.	TGTGCCAGTAGTTTTCTGGATCAGCCCCAGCATTTT	CASSFLDQPQHF
TRBV5-1	TRBJ2-3	.	once	TGCGCCAGCAGCGGTACCCGAGGCACAGATACGCAGTATTTT	CASSGTRGTDTQYF
TRBV27	TRBJ1-1	TRBD1	.	TGTGCCAGCAGTTTTACGGGACAGCAAACTGAAGCTTTCTTT	CASSFTGQQTEAFF
TRBV6-1	TRBJ2-2	.	.	TGTGCCAGCAGGACCGGGACTCGGTTGGCCGGGGAGCTGTTTTTT	CASRTGTRLAGELFF
TRBV6-5	TRBJ2-1	TRBD2	.	TGTGCCAGCAGAACCGGACTAGTCCAGCAGTTCTTC	CASRTGLVQQFF
TRBV7-2	TRBJ2-1	TRBD2	.	TGTGCCAGCAGCTTCCTGGGACTAGCAAACAATGAGCAGTTCTTC	CASSFLGLANNEQFF
TRBV7-2	TRBJ2-1	.	medium-sized	TGTGCCAGCAGCTCGACAGAGTACAATGAGCAGTTCTTC	CASSSTEYNEQFF
TRBV6-5	TRBJ1-6	.	.	TGTGCCAGCAGTTCCCGGGGCCCACGAACATCACCCCTCCACTTT	CASSSRGPRTSPLHF
TRBV28	TRBJ1-5	TRBD1	few	TGTGCCAGCACCAGACCAGGGGGTCTTAGCAATCAGCCCCAGCATTTT	CASTRPGGLSNQPQHF
TRBV19	TRBJ2-2	TRBD1	.	TGTGCCAGTAGCCAGCCAGGACAGGGCCGGGGCACCGGGGAGCTGTTTTTT	CASSQPGQGRGTGELFF
TRBV27	TRBJ1-6	.	.	TGTGCCAGCAGCTCAGGGGTTGGTCCCCTCCACTTT	CASSSGVGPLHF
TRBV5-1	TRBJ1-1	.	few	TGCGCCAGCAGCTATCCAGGGGCCAGTGAAGCTTTCTTT	CASSYPGASEAFF
TRBV19	TRBJ1-5	.	.	TGTGCCAGTAGCTTTATTGATCAGCCCCAGCATTTT	CASSFIDQPQHF
TRBV7-9	TRBJ1-1	.	.	TGTGCCAGCAGCTTAGGGAGTAGGAACACTGAAGCTTTCTTT	CASSLGSRNTEAFF
TRBV16	TRBJ1-2	.	once	TGTGCCAGCAGGGACGGTAACTATGGCTACACCTTC	CASRDGNYGYTF
TRBV5-6	TRBJ1-1	.	.	TGTGCCAGCAGCCGAGGGGACACCTCCCCGAACACTGAAGCTTTCTTT	CASSRGDTSPNTEAFF
TRBV29-1	TRBJ1-3	TRBD1	.	TGCAGCGTGGCCGGGACAGGGGGAGCAGGAAACACCATATATTTT	CSVAGTGGAGNTIYF
TRBV6-5	TRBJ1-1	.	once	TGTGCCAGCAGTTACCTGGGACGGACGAAAGAAGCTTTCTTT	CASSYLGRTKEAFF
TRBV7-2	TRBJ2-7	.	.	TGTGCCAGCAGCTTAGGGGGGAAAACCTACGAGCAGTACTTC	CASSLGGKTYEQYF
TRBV4-1	TRBJ2-1	TRBD2	.	TGCGCCAGCAGCCAAGATCCTAGCGGGAGAATGAATGAGCAGTTCTTC	CASSQDPSGRMNEQFF
TRBV10-1	TRBJ2-3	.	.	TGCGCCAGCAGTGAGCTCTCAGCGATAGGACTGCAGGTGGGCACAGATACGCAGTATTTT	CASSELSAIGLQVGTDTQYF
TRBV29-1	TRBJ1-2	TRBD1	few	TGCAGCGTTAGGGACAGGGATCTCTATGGCTACACCTTC	CSVRDRDLYGYTF
TRBV7-2	TRBJ2-1	.	.	TGTGCCAGCAGCCAGGACCCGAGCTCCTACAATGAGCAGTTCTTC	CASSQDPSSYNEQFF
TRBV19	TRBJ1-5	TRBD1	.	TGTGCCAGTAGTATAAGGGGACAGGATATAGCAAGTTCGCCCCAGCATTTT	CASSIRGQDIASSPQHF
TRBV2	TRBJ2-3	TRBD1	.	TGTGCCAGCAGTGTACGACAGGGAACAGATACGCAGTATTTT	CASSVRQGTDTQYF
TRBV4-3	TRBJ2-1	TRBD2	.	TGCGCCAGCAGCCAGGTCTCCTCCGGGGGGAGTGAGCAGTTCTTC	CASSQVSSGGSEQFF
TRBV10-1	TRBJ2-1	TRBD1	once	TGCGCCAGCAGTGAGTTCCCCGGGACAGGGGTTCCCTACAATGAGCAGTTCTTC	CASSEFPGTGVPYNEQFF
TRBV19	TRBJ2-7	TRBD1	.	TGTGCCACATCAACAGGGGCAAGCTACGAGCAGTACTTC	CATSTGASYEQYF
TRBV5-6	TRBJ2-1	.	.	TGTGCCAGCAGCTTACCGGGACTCGGGGGGCCTGAGCAGTTCTTC	CASSLPGLGGPEQFF
TRBV19	TRBJ1-3	.	.	TGTGCCAGTAGTATCCTCCCGACAGTCTCTGGAAACACCATATATTTT	CASSILPTVSGNTIYF